This TCR beta chain derives from a study of CD8+ T cells in alopecia areata. Study context: Scoring of severity for treated patients was based on percentage of affected scalp area. Study-wide findings and caveats: Because one nonresponder was included, the link of baseline CD8+ expansion to response is considered uncertain. Especially in alopecia totalis/universalis, lesional scalp showed greater clonality than normal scalp did.

The CDR3 length is 15 residues. Between the trimmed V and J ends, which lost 3 bases and 5 bases, there was a span of 15 bases. CDR1 and CDR2 (germline): SSHAT, FNYEAQ (reference sequence). RNA was extracted and reverse transcribed into cDNA as the sequencing template. Using immunoSEQ multiplex PCR, the repertoire was profiled, and TCRdb retains in-frame clones only, with some absent. The table has roughly 200,000 clones, less than 70% seen once. Documented treatment: oral pan-JAK inhibitor, 5-10 mg twice daily. Alopecia areata patients gave lesional scalp punch biopsies and peripheral blood samples. Turning to this clone: The antigen remains undetermined.

The receptor's source is a human donor with alopecia areata. The starting material was CD8+ T cells sorted from blood, obtained at week 24, from a patient treated with tofacitinib. The chain has TRBV7-7 and TRBJ2-3; D perhaps matches TRBD2 (6 bases). The CDR3 spells CASSFGGPPLDTQYF. In DNA form, the CDR3 reads TGTGCCAGCAGCTTCGGGGGACCCCCTTTAGATACGCAGTATTTT.